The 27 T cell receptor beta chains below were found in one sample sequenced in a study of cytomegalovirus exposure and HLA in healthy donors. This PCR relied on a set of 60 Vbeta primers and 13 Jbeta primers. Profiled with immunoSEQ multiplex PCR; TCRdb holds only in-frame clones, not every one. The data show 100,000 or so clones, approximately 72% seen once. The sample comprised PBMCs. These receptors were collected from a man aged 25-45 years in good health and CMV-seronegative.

CDR3 sequence: CSVELAIDTQYF. The CDR3, as DNA: TGCAGCGTCGAGTTAGCTATAGATACGCAGTATTTT. The chain is built from TRBV29-1 and TRBJ2-3; D is undetermined. The CDR3 consists of 12 residues. Trimming stripped 6 bases from V and 5 bases from J, with 12 bases between. CDR1 SQVTM and CDR2 ANQGSEA come from the germline V gene.

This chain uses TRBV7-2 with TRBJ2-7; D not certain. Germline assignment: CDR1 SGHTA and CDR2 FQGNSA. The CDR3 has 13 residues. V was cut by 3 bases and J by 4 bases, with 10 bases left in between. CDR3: CASSLFFLYEQYF. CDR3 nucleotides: TGTGCCAGCAGCTTGTTCTTCCTATACGAGCAGTACTTC.

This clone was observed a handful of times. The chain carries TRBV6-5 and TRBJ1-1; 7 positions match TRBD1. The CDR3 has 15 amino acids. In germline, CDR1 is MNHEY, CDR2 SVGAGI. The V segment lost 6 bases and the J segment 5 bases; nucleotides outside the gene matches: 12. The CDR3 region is CASSDDTGVFTEAFF. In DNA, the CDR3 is TGTGCCAGCAGCGACGATACAGGGGTATTTACTGAAGCTTTCTTT.

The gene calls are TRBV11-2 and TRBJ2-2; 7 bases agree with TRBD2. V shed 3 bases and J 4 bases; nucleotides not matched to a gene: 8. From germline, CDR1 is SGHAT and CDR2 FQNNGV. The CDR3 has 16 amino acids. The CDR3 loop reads CASSLADGGITGELFF. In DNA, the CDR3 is TGTGCCAGCAGCTTGGCAGACGGGGGGATCACCGGGGAGCTGTTTTTT.

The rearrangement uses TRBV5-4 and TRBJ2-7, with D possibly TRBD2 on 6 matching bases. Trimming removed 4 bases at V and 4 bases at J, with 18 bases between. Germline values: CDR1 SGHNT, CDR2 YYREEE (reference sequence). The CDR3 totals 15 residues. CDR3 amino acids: CASSEIERESYEQYF. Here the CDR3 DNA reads TGTGCCAGCAGCGAAATAGAACGGGAGTCGTACGAGCAGTACTTC. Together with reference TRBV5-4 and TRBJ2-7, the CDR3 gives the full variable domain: ETGVTQSPTHLIKTRGQQVTLRCSSQSGHNTVSWYQQALGQGPQFIFQYYREEENGRGNFPPRFSGLQFPNYSSELNVNALELDDSALYLCASSEIERESYEQYFGPGTRLTVT.

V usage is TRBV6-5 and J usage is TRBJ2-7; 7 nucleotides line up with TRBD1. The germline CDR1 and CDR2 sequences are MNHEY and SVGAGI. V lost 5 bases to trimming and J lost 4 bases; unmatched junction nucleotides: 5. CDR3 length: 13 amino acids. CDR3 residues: CASSRDSLYEQYF. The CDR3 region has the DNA TGTGCCAGCAGTCGGGACAGCCTTTACGAGCAGTACTTC.

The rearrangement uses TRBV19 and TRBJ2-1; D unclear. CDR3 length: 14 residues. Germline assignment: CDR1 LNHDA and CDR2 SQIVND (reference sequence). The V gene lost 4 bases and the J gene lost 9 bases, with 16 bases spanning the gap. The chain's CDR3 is CASSRSPGLGEQFF. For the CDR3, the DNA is TGTGCCAGTAGTAGGAGTCCCGGATTAGGTGAGCAGTTCTTC.

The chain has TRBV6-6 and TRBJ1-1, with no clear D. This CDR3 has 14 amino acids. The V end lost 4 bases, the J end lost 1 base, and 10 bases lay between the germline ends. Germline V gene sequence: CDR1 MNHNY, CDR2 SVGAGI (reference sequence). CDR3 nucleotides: TGTGCCAGCAGTTTTTACAGAAAGAACACTGAAGCTTTCTTT. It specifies CASSFYRKNTEAFF.

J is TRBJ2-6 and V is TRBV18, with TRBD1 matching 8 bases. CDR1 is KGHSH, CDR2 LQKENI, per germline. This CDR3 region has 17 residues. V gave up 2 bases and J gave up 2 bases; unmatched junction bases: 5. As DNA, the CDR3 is TGTGCCAGCTCACCAGGGGCAGGGGGCGCTGGGGCCAACGTCCTGACTTTC. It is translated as CASSPGAGGAGANVLTF.

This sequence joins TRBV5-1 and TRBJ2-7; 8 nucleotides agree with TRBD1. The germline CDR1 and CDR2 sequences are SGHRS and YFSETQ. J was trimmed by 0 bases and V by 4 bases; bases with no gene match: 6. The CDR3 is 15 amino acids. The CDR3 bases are TGCGCCAGCAGCGTGGGACAGGCAATCTCCTACGAGCAGTACTTC. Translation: CASSVGQAISYEQYF.

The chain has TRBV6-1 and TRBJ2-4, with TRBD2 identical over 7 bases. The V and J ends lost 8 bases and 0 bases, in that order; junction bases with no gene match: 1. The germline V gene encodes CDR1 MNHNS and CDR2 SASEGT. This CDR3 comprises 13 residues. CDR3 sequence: CASREVAKNIQYF. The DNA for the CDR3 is TGTGCCAGCCGGGAGGTAGCCAAAAACATTCAGTACTTC.

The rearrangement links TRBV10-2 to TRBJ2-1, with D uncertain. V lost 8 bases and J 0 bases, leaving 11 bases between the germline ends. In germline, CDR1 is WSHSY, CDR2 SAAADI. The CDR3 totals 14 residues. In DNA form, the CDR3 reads TGCGCCAGCGGTGCCCTGAGCTCCTACAATGAGCAGTTCTTC. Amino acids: CASGALSSYNEQFF.

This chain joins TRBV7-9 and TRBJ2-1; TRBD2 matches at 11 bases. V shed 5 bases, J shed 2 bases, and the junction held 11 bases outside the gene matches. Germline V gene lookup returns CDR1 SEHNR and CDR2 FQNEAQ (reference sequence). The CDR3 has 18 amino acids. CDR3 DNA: TGTGCCAGCAGCCCCCTTACTAGCGGGAGCCACCCCTACAATGAGCAGTTCTTC. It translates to CASSPLTSGSHPYNEQFF.

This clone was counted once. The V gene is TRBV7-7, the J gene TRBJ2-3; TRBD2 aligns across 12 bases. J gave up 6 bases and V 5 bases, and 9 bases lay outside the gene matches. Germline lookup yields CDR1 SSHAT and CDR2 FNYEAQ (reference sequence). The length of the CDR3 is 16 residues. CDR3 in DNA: TGTGCCAGCAGCCCCGGCCTAGCGGGAGGGGGGGATACGCAGTATTTT. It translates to CASSPGLAGGGDTQYF.

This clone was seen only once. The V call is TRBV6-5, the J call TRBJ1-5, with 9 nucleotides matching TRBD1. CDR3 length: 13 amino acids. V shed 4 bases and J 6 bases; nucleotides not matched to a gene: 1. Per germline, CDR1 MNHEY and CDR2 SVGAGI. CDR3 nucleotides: TGTGCCAGCAGTTGGGACAGGGCTCAGCCCCAGCATTTT. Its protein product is CASSWDRAQPQHF.

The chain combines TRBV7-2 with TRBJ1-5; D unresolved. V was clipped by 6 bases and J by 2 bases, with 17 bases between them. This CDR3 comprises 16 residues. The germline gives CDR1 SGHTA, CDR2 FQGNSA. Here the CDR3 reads CASSPRSGNGNQPQHF. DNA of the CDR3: TGTGCCAGCAGTCCCCGAAGCGGGAACGGCAATCAGCCCCAGCATTTT.

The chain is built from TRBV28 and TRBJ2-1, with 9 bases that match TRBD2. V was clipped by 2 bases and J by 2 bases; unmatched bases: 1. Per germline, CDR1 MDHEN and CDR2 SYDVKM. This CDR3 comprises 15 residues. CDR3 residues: CASSLAGGTYNEQFF. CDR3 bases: TGTGCCAGCAGTTTAGCGGGGGGGACCTACAATGAGCAGTTCTTC.

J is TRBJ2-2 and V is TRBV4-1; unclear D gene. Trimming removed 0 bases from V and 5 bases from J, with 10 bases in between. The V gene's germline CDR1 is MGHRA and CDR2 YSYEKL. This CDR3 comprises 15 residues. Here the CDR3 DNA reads TGCGCCAGCAGCCAAGATTCAGGCGTGACCGGGGAGCTGTTTTTT. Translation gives CASSQDSGVTGELFF.

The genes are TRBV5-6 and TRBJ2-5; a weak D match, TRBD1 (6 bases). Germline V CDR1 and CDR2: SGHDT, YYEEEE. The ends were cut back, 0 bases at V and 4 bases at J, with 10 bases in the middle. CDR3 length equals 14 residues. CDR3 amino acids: CASSLAAGVETQYF. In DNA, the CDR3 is TGTGCCAGCAGCTTGGCGGCAGGGGTAGAGACCCAGTACTTC.

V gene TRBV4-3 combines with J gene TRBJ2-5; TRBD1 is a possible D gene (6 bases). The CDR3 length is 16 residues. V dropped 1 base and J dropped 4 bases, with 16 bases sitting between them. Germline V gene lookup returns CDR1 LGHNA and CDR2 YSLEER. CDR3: CASSQAYREGLETQYF. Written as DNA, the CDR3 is TGCGCCAGCAGCCAAGCGTACAGGGAAGGGTTAGAGACCCAGTACTTC.

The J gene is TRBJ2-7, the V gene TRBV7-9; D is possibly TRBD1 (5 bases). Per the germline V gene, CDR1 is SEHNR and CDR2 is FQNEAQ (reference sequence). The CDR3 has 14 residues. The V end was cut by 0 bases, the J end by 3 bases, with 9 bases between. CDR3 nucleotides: TGTGCCAGCAGCTTAGCCCGAACAGGCTACGAGCAGTACTTC. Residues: CASSLARTGYEQYF. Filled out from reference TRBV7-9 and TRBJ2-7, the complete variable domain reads DTGVSQNPRHKITKRGQNVTFRCDPISEHNRLYWYRQTLGQGPEFLTYFQNEAQLEKSRLLSDRFSAERPKGSFSTLEIQRTEQGDSAMYLCASSLARTGYEQYFGPGTRLTVT.

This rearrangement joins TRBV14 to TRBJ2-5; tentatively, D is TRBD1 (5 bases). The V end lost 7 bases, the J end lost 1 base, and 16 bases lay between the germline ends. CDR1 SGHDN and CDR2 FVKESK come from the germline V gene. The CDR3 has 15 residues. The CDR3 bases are TGTGCCAGCAAACGGACACCCGCGACCCAAGAGACCCAGTACTTC. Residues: CASKRTPATQETQYF.

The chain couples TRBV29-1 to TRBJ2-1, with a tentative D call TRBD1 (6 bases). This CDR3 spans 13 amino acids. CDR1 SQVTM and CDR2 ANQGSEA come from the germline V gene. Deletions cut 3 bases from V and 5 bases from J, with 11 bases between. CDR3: CSVDGDTHNEQFF. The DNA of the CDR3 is TGCAGCGTTGACGGGGACACACACAATGAGCAGTTCTTC.

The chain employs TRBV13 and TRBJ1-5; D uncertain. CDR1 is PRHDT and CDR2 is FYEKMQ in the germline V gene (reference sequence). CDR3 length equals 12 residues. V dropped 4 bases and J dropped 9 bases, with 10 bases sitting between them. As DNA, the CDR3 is TGTGCCAGCAGCTCGGAGGGAGGGCCCCAGCATTTT. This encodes CASSSEGGPQHF.

The CDR3 coding sequence is TGTGCCAGCAGCTTAGTTGGGACAGGGAAATACAATGAGCAGTTCTTC. This sequence encodes CASSLVGTGKYNEQFF. The chain uses TRBV7-6 and TRBJ2-1, with TRBD1 identical over 9 bases. The ends lost 1 base at V and 4 bases at J; junction bases unmatched: 5. Germline CDR1 SGHVS, CDR2 FNYEAQ. The length of the CDR3 is 16 residues.

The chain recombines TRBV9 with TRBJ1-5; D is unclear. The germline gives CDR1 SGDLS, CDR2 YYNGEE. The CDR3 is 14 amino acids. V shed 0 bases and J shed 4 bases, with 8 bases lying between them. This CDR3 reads CASSVDGANQPQHF. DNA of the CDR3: TGTGCCAGCAGCGTAGACGGTGCGAATCAGCCCCAGCATTTT.

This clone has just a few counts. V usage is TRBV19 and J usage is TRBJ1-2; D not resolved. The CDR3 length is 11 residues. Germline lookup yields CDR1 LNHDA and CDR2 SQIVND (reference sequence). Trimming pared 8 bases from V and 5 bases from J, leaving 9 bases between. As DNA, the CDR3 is TGTGCCAGTCGCCGGGAGTATGGCTACACCTTC. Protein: CASRREYGYTF.